Below, 18 T cell receptor beta chains from the same sample are listed, as sequenced in a study of OX40 agonist ivuxolimab in advanced cancers. The data were produced by immunoSEQ multiplex PCR, yet TCRdb's version contains in-frame clones alone and is incomplete. The table has fewer than 65,000 clones, less than 85% seen once. The sample here was CD4+ or CD8+ T cells sorted from blood, taken in a trial of the OX40 agonist ivuxolimab. Every receptor here comes from an adult with an advanced solid tumor such as melanoma, head and neck, liver or kidney cancer.

This chain joins TRBV7-6 and TRBJ2-1; 8 bases match TRBD1. The germline CDR1 and CDR2 sequences are SGHVS and FNYEAQ. With 5 bases clipped from V and 11 bases from J, the junction kept 8 bases outside the gene matches. The CDR3 sequence is 13 residues long. For the CDR3, the DNA is TGTGCCAGCAGCCTTAACACAGGGGGAAAGCAGTTCTTC. As protein: CASSLNTGGKQFF.

The chain recombines TRBV6-6 with TRBJ2-5; D is ambiguous. The CDR3 consists of 16 residues. The germline V gene encodes CDR1 MNHNY and CDR2 SVGAGI (reference sequence). Trimming took 5 bases from V and 4 from J, leaving 20 bases between them. The CDR3 protein is CASSPLGSLTAETQYF. The CDR3 region has the DNA TGTGCCAGCAGTCCGTTGGGGTCCCTAACAGCAGAGACCCAGTACTTC.

The V gene is TRBV10-1, the J gene TRBJ2-5; D gene unclear. The end of the DNA is better explained by TRBJ2-7, so the J call may be wrong. The CDR3 is made up of 13 amino acids. Germline V gives CDR1 WNHNN, CDR2 SYGVQD (reference sequence). In DNA, the CDR3 is TGCGCCAGCCCGGACGGAGACTCCTACGAGCAGTACTTC. Its protein is CASPDGDSYEQYF.

The chain's CDR3 is CASSTSPQAGELFF. CDR3 coding DNA: TGTGCCAGCAGTACCAGTCCCCAGGCCGGGGAGCTGTTTTTT. The J gene is TRBJ2-2, the V gene TRBV2; no clear D gene. The V end was cut by 5 bases, the J end by 6 bases, with 13 bases between. This CDR3 spans 14 amino acids. The germline CDR1 and CDR2 sequences are SNHLY and FYNNEI. The full variable domain, with the rest looked up from reference TRBV2 and TRBJ2-2, is EPEVTQTPSHQVTQMGQEVILRCVPISNHLYFYWYRQILGQKVEFLVSFYNNEISEKSEIFDDQFSVERPDGSNFTLKIRSTKLEDSAMYFCASSTSPQAGELFFGEGSRLTVL.

The chain links TRBV5-1 to TRBJ2-1; D tentatively reads TRBD1 or TRBD2 (5 bases each). Germline V gives CDR1 SGHRS, CDR2 YFSETQ. The CDR3 totals 14 residues. V was clipped by 3 bases and J by 5 bases, with 12 bases between them. CDR3 in DNA: TGCGCCAGCAGCTCCGGGACGATCAACAATGAGCAGTTCTTC. Encoded protein: CASSSGTINNEQFF.

V is TRBV19 and J is TRBJ2-5, with D possibly being TRBD2 (6 bases). V gave up 5 bases and J gave up 7 bases, with 14 bases separating them. The germline V gene has CDR1 LNHDA and CDR2 SQIVND (reference sequence). This CDR3 has 13 residues. The CDR3 DNA is TGTGCCAGTAGTGGGCGGGAAACAGGGACCCAGTACTTC. Translated, it gives CASSGRETGTQYF.

V is TRBV4-2 and J is TRBJ1-3; 7 positions match TRBD1. This CDR3 has 18 residues. Germline CDR1 is LGHNA and CDR2 is YNFKEQ. V was clipped by 1 base and J by 0 bases; unmatched bases: 9. CDR3 bases: TGTGCCAGCAGCCAAGTGGCGCAGGGGGTGACCTCTGGAAACACCATATATTTT. This sequence encodes CASSQVAQGVTSGNTIYF.

The chain is built from TRBV10-2 and TRBJ2-5; 9 bases fit TRBD1. The CDR3 consists of 13 residues. The junction had 3 bases not matched to a gene; V was cut back by 5 bases and J by 5 bases. The germline CDR1 and CDR2 sequences are WSHSY and SAAADI. The CDR3 sequence is CASSKQGAETQYF. The CDR3 DNA sequence: TGCGCCAGCAGTAAACAGGGGGCCGAGACCCAGTACTTC.

This chain links TRBV28 with TRBJ2-5; D remains unclear. The CDR3 sequence is 14 residues long. The V gene lost 6 bases and the J gene lost 7 bases, with 18 bases spanning the gap. Per germline, CDR1 MDHEN and CDR2 SYDVKM. In DNA form, the CDR3 reads TGTGCCAGCAGCCGCTCCCTAGGGCGCGTGACCCAGTACTTC. It specifies CASSRSLGRVTQYF.

This chain uses TRBV6-5 with TRBJ1-4; 7 bases agree with TRBD1. Germline CDR1 and CDR2: MNHEY and SVGAGI. V gave up 6 bases and J gave up 9 bases; unmatched junction bases: 13. The CDR3 sequence is 15 residues long. In DNA, the CDR3 is TGTGCCAGCAGACTTGATAGACAGGGAGGAAAAAAACTGTTTTTT. Protein: CASRLDRQGGKKLFF.

The CDR3 is CASSAADDEKLFF. DNA of the CDR3: TGTGCCAGCAGTGCGGCGGATGATGAAAAACTGTTTTTT. The J gene is TRBJ1-4, the V gene TRBV25-1; D ambiguous. V lost 4 bases, J lost 6 bases, and 9 bases lay in between. Germline-derived CDR1 and CDR2 are MGHDK and SYGVNS. The CDR3 runs to 13 residues. Looking up the rest from reference TRBV25-1 and TRBJ1-4 gives the full variable domain: EADIYQTPRYLVIGTGKKITLECSQTMGHDKMYWYQQDPGMELHLIHYSYGVNSTEKGDLSSESTVSRIRTEHFPLTLESARPSHTSQYLCASSAADDEKLFFGSGTQLSVL.

This sequence joins TRBV7-9 and TRBJ2-2; possible D gene TRBD2, 6 bases. In germline, CDR1 is SEHNR, CDR2 FQNEAQ (reference sequence). The CDR3 is made up of 16 amino acids. V dropped 5 bases and J dropped 1 base, with 14 bases sitting between them. CDR3 protein: CASSDPAGGNTGELFF. CDR3 DNA: TGTGCCAGCAGCGACCCTGCCGGGGGGAACACCGGGGAGCTGTTTTTT.

This clone was counted a single time. This chain uses TRBV9 with TRBJ2-2; 9 bases line up with TRBD1. V lost 7 bases, J lost 1 base, and 5 bases stayed unmatched. Germline CDR1 and CDR2: SGDLS and YYNGEE. The CDR3 has 15 residues. The CDR3 sequence: CASWSGQGNTGELFF. The CDR3 bases are TGTGCCAGCTGGTCGGGACAGGGGAACACCGGGGAGCTGTTTTTT.

In this sample, this clone turned up once. The V call is TRBV27, the J call TRBJ2-2, with TRBD2 matching over 10 bases. The V segment lost 3 bases and the J segment 3 bases; nucleotides outside the gene matches: 4. CDR1 and CDR2 (germline): MNHEY, SMNVEV (reference sequence). CDR3 length: 16 residues. The CDR3 DNA reads as TGTGCCAGCAGTTTCGGACTAGCGGAGTACACCGGGGAGCTGTTTTTT. Translation: CASSFGLAEYTGELFF.

This clone has just a few counts. The CDR3 is CAISGTGGRTEAFF. Here the CDR3 DNA reads TGTGCCATCAGTGGAACAGGGGGCAGAACTGAAGCTTTCTTT. The rearrangement uses TRBV10-3 and TRBJ1-1, with 9 nucleotides matching TRBD1. The V and J ends lost 4 bases and 5 bases, in that order; junction bases with no gene match: 5. Germline V lookup: CDR1 ENHRY, CDR2 SYGVKD. The CDR3 has 14 amino acids.

The V call is TRBV11-2, the J call TRBJ1-2, with no clear D. Germline V gene data show CDR1 as SGHAT and CDR2 as FQNNGV. Trimming cost V 3 bases and J 6 bases, with 14 bases left between them. This CDR3 is 14 amino acids long. CDR3 region: CASSFSRLLDGYTF. In DNA form, the CDR3 reads TGTGCCAGCAGCTTCTCCCGACTATTGGATGGCTACACCTTC.

This clone was seen just once. The CDR3, as DNA: TGTGCCAGCAGCCCGGGGCCCTTGGAGGAGCTGTTTTTT. Its protein is CASSPGPLEELFF. This chain connects TRBV7-2 to TRBJ2-2; D assignment may be TRBD1 or TRBD2 (5 bases each). There are 13 residues in the CDR3. Germline V gene data show CDR1 as SGHTA and CDR2 as FQGNSA. Between the trimmed V and J ends, which lost 5 bases and 10 bases, there was a span of 14 bases.

This chain connects TRBV7-9 to TRBJ2-1; D ambiguous. The CDR3 covers 13 residues. Trimming took off 2 bases at V and 5 bases at J, with 7 bases between the two ends. The V gene's germline CDR1 is SEHNR and CDR2 FQNEAQ (reference sequence). CDR3: CASSLTVHNEQFF. The CDR3 coding sequence is TGTGCCAGCAGCTTAACCGTGCACAATGAGCAGTTCTTC.